This T cell receptor beta chain was captured by sequencing in a study of spatial heterogeneity in lung cancer. The wider study: 72 TRACERx patients with early, untreated non-small cell lung cancer donated samples.

Points on this clonotype: A read error may account for a junction end that differs from germline.

TCRdb analysed the 5' RACE reads with MiXCR anew, one entry per CDR3 protein. The sample includes about 87,000 distinct CDR3 sequences, roughly 19% of them seen just once. The CDR3 extends over 12 amino acids. Germline V gene sequence: CDR1 SEHNR, CDR2 FQNEAQ (reference sequence). The time point is: blood at routine non-recurrence follow-up after resection. Frozen PBMC, nontumor lung or tumor provided whole RNA, which was sequenced unsorted. The sequencing used PBMCs, collected at follow-up. This TCR was sampled from a male donor with early-stage non-small cell lung cancer. J is TRBJ1-2 and V is TRBV7-9; 8 bases fit TRBD1. DNA for the CDR3: TGTGCCAGCAGCACCCGGACAGGGCCCCTCGCCTTC. It specifies CASSTRTGPLAF.